This T cell receptor (beta chain) was sequenced for a study of cytomegalovirus exposure and HLA in healthy donors. The PCR made use of 60 Vbeta and 13 Jbeta primers. The assay was immunoSEQ multiplex PCR, and TCRdb's table has in-frame clones only and misses some. The data contain 160,000 or so clones, 70% to 80% of them singletons. Germline V gene sequence: CDR1 ENHRY, CDR2 SYGVKD. The V and J ends lost 3 bases and 7 bases respectively, with 6 bases between them. The length of the CDR3 is 11 residues. This chain joins TRBV10-3 and TRBJ1-1; D gene unclear. The sample taken for sequencing was PBMCs. This TCR was sampled from a woman in her forties in good health and CMV-seronegative. CDR3 nucleotides: TGTGCCATCAGTGATGAGATTGAAGCTTTCTTT. This translates into CAISDEIEAFF.